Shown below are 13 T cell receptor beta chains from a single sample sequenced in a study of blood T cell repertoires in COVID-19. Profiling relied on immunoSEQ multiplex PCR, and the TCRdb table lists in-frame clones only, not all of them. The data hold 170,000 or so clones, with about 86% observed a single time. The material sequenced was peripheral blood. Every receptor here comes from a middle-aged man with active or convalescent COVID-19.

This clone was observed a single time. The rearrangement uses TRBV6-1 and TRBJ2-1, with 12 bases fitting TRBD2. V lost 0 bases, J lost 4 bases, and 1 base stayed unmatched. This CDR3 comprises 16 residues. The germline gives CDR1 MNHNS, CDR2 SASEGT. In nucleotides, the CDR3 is TGTGCCAGCAGTGAAGCCGGGACTAGCGGGTACAATGAGCAGTTCTTC. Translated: CASSEAGTSGYNEQFF.

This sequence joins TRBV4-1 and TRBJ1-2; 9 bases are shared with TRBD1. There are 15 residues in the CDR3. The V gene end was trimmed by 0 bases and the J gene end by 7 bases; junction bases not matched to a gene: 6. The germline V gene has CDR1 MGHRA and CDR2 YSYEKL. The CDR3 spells CASSQDTTGGFGYTF. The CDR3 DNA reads TGCGCCAGCAGCCAAGATACAACAGGGGGCTTTGGCTACACCTTC.

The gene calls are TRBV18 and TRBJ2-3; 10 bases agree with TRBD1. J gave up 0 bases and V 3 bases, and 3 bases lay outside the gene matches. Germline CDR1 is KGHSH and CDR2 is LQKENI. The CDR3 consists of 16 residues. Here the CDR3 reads CASSPGTGDSTDTQYF. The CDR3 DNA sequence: TGTGCCAGCTCACCCGGGACAGGGGATAGCACAGATACGCAGTATTTT.

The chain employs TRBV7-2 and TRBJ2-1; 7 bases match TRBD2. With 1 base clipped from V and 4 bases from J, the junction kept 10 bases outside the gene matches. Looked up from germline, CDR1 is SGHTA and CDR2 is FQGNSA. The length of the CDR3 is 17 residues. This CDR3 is CASSLGSGLGVYNEQFF. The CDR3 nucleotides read TGTGCCAGCAGCTTAGGTTCTGGACTAGGGGTATACAATGAGCAGTTCTTC. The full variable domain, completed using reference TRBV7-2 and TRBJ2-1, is GAGVSQSPSNKVTEKGKDVELRCDPISGHTALYWYRQSLGQGLEFLIYFQGNSAPDKSGLPSDRFSAERTGGSVSTLTIQRTQQEDSAVYLCASSLGSGLGVYNEQFFGPGTRLTVL.

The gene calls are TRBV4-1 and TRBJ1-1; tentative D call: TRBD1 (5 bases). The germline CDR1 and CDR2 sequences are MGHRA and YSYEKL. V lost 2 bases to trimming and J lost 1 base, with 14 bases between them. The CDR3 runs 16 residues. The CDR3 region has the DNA TGCGCCAGCAGCCAATTCTCGACAGCCTCGAACACTGAAGCTTTCTTT. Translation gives CASSQFSTASNTEAFF.

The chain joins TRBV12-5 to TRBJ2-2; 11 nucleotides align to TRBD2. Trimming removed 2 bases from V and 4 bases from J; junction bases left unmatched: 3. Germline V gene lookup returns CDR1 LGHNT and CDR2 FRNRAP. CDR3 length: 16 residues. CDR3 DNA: TGTGCTAGTGGTTTGCTACTAGCGGGAGTCACCGGGGAGCTGTTTTTT. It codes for CASGLLLAGVTGELFF.

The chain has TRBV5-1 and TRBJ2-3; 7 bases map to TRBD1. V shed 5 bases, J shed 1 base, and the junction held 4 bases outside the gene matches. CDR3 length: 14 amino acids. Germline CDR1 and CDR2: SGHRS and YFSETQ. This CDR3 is CASSMGTGTDTQYF. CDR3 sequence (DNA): TGCGCCAGCAGTATGGGGACAGGCACAGATACGCAGTATTTT.

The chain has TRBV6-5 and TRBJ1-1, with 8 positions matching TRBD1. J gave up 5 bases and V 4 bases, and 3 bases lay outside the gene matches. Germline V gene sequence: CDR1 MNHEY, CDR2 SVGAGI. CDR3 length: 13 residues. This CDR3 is CASSSRTGTEAFF. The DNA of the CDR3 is TGTGCCAGCAGTTCAAGGACAGGGACTGAAGCTTTCTTT.

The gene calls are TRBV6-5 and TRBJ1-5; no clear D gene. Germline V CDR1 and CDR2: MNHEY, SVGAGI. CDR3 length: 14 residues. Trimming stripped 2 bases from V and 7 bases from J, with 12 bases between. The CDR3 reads CASSYTRLGQPQHF. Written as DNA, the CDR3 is TGTGCCAGCAGTTACACGCGCCTGGGCCAGCCCCAGCATTTT.

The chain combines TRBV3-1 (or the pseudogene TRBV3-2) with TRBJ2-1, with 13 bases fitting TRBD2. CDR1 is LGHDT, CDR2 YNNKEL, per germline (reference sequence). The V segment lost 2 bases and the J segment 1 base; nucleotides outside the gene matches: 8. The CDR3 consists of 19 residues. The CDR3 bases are TGTGCCAGCAGCCAAAGACTAGCGGGAGGTTCGCGGTCCTACAATGAGCAGTTCTTC. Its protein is CASSQRLAGGSRSYNEQFF.

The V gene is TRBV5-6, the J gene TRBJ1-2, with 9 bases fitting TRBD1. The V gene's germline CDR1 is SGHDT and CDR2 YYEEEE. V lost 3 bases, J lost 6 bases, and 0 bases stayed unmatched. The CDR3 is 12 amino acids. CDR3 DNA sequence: TGTGCCAGCAGCTGGGACAGGGATGGCTACACCTTC. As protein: CASSWDRDGYTF.

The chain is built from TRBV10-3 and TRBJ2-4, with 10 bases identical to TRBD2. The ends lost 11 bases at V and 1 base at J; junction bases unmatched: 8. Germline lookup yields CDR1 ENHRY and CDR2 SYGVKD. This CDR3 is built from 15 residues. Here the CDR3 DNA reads TGTGCCTCAACCGAGCGGGAGGGGGCCAAAAACATTCAGTACTTC. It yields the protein CASTEREGAKNIQYF.

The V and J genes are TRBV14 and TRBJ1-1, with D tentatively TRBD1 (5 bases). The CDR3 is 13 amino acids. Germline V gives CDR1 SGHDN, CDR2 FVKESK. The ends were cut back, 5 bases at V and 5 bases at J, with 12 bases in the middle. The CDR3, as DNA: TGTGCCAGCAGCAGGGCAGGGCGGACTGAAGCTTTCTTT. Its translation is CASSRAGRTEAFF.